The 26 T cell receptor beta chains given below trace back to one sample, sequenced in a study of glioma-infiltrating T cells after dendritic cell vaccination. Data came from immunoSEQ multiplex PCR; TCRdb stores just in-frame clones and leaves some out. The sample lists fewer than 110,000 clones, roughly 76% occurring once. Sequencing used blood, obtained before dendritic cell vaccination. These receptors were obtained from a human donor with glioblastoma.

J is TRBJ1-1 and V is TRBV19; 8 nucleotides match TRBD1. The CDR3 consists of 16 residues. J lost 8 bases, V lost 5 bases, and 16 bases had no gene match. CDR1 and CDR2 (germline): LNHDA, SQIVND (reference sequence). CDR3 sequence (DNA): TGTGCCAGTAGTCTACCCCTGACAGGGGCCGCAGAAGAAGCTTTCTTT. Amino acids: CASSLPLTGAAEEAFF.

The J gene is TRBJ2-1, the V gene TRBV7-6, with D possibly TRBD2 on 5 matching bases. The V end lost 5 bases, the J end lost 5 bases, and 13 bases lay between the germline ends. This CDR3 region has 14 residues. Per germline, CDR1 SGHVS and CDR2 FNYEAQ. The CDR3 DNA sequence: TGTGCCAGCAGCCCCCTCAGAGCGGACAATGAGCAGTTCTTC. It codes for CASSPLRADNEQFF.

The CDR3 coding sequence is TGTGCCAGCAGTGACTCGAGTGGGATAGGCAGGGCGGACACTGAAGCTTTCTTT. It yields the protein CASSDSSGIGRADTEAFF. V usage is TRBV6-4 and J usage is TRBJ1-1, with a possible D match to TRBD1 (5 bases). The CDR3 extends over 18 amino acids. The germline V gene has CDR1 MRHNA and CDR2 SNTAGT. V lost 0 bases and J 3 bases, leaving 20 bases between the germline ends.

V usage is TRBV7-9 and J usage is TRBJ2-1; 8 bases match TRBD2. The germline V gene has CDR1 SEHNR and CDR2 FQNEAQ (reference sequence). V trimming: 1 base; J trimming: 9 bases; junction bases outside the gene matches: 11. This CDR3 comprises 16 residues. The CDR3: CASSLGLAGPRGEQFF. As DNA, the CDR3 is TGTGCCAGCAGCTTAGGGTTAGCGGGGCCGCGGGGTGAGCAGTTCTTC.

CDR3 nucleotides: TGTGCCAGCAGCCCGAGAACCGGGACAAACACCTTC. Its protein product is CASSPRTGTNTF. This chain connects TRBV7-2 to TRBJ1-2; D perhaps matches TRBD1 (6 bases). Trimming removed 5 bases from V and 12 bases from J, with 16 bases in between. This CDR3 contains 12 residues. Germline CDR1 and CDR2: SGHTA and FQGNSA. Variable domain in full (rest from reference TRBV7-2 and TRBJ1-2): GAGVSQSPSNKVTEKGKDVELRCDPISGHTALYWYRQSLGQGLEFLIYFQGNSAPDKSGLPSDRFSAERTGGSVSTLTIQRTQQEDSAVYLCASSPRTGTNTFGSGTRLTVV.

V gene TRBV18 combines with J gene TRBJ1-2, with 10 bases fitting TRBD1. The J segment lost 4 bases and the V segment lost 4 bases, leaving 9 bases of the junction unmatched. Germline V lookup: CDR1 KGHSH, CDR2 LQKENI. The CDR3 has 16 amino acids. CDR3 nucleotides: TGTGCCAGCTCACTTGGACAGGGGGGCCTCTTCTATGGCTACACCTTC. Translating it yields CASSLGQGGLFYGYTF.

V and J are TRBV30 and TRBJ2-5; maybe TRBD1 (5 bases). V lost 2 bases, J lost 2 bases, and 6 bases lay in between. Germline values: CDR1 GTSNPN, CDR2 SVGIG (reference sequence). CDR3 length: 12 residues. CDR3 in amino acids: CAWSRQQETQYF. The CDR3 nucleotides read TGTGCCTGGAGTAGACAGCAAGAGACCCAGTACTTC.

The chain employs TRBV5-1 and TRBJ1-1, with a possible D match to TRBD1 (5 bases). Trimming left V 4 bases short and J 7 bases short, with 11 bases between. Per the germline V gene, CDR1 is SGHRS and CDR2 is YFSETQ. This CDR3 has 12 amino acids. The chain's CDR3 is CASSVEQGEAFF. The CDR3, as DNA: TGCGCCAGCAGCGTCGAGCAGGGTGAAGCTTTCTTT.

This clone showed up just a few times. This chain uses TRBV27 with TRBJ2-1, with 8 nucleotides matching TRBD2. This CDR3 has 13 amino acids. Germline V gene data show CDR1 as MNHEY and CDR2 as SMNVEV (reference sequence). Trimming cost V 7 bases and J 5 bases; bases outside gene matches: 4. CDR3 sequence: CASKTLADNEQFF. In DNA, the CDR3 is TGTGCCAGCAAGACACTAGCGGACAATGAGCAGTTCTTC.

The chain has TRBV5-1 and TRBJ2-5, with 8 bases fitting TRBD2. The germline V gene encodes CDR1 SGHRS and CDR2 YFSETQ. The CDR3 length is 16 residues. V shed 0 bases, J shed 1 base, and the junction held 5 bases outside the gene matches. The CDR3 DNA reads as TGCGCCAGCAGCTTGGGCAGGCGGGGGGCCCAAGAGACCCAGTACTTC. Its protein product is CASSLGRRGAQETQYF.

V usage is TRBV29-1 and J usage is TRBJ1-1, with TRBD1 matching over 7 bases. J lost 4 bases, V lost 6 bases, and 8 bases had no gene match. Germline V CDR1 and CDR2: SQVTM, ANQGSEA. This CDR3 spans 13 amino acids. The chain's CDR3 is CSVQQGRSTEAFF. The CDR3 DNA follows: TGCAGCGTCCAACAGGGGCGGTCCACTGAAGCTTTCTTT. The complete variable domain, with remaining parts taken from reference TRBV29-1 and TRBJ1-1, reads SAVISQKPSRDICQRGTSLTIQCQVDSQVTMMFWYRQQPGQSLTLIATANQGSEATYESGFVIDKFPISRPNLTFSTLTVSNMSPEDSSIYLCSVQQGRSTEAFFGQGTRLTVV.

This clone was picked up one time. This rearrangement joins TRBV7-2 to TRBJ1-1; 8 nucleotides align to TRBD1. Germline assignment: CDR1 SGHTA and CDR2 FQGNSA. The V gene end was trimmed by 5 bases and the J gene end by 6 bases; junction bases not matched to a gene: 11. This CDR3 contains 15 residues. The CDR3 coding sequence is TGTGCCAGCAGCGGATTGACAGGGGTTCGGGCTGAAGCTTTCTTT. Translation: CASSGLTGVRAEAFF.

The chain couples TRBV10-3 to TRBJ2-7; 7 bases line up with TRBD1. Losses at the gene ends were 7 bases for V and 1 base for J; bases not matched to a gene: 7. Germline-derived CDR1 and CDR2 are ENHRY and SYGVKD. The CDR3 contains 14 residues. CDR3: CAINPGTASYEQYF. The CDR3 nucleotides read TGTGCCATCAATCCCGGGACAGCATCCTACGAGCAGTACTTC.

V is TRBV30 and J is TRBJ2-7, with D possibly matching TRBD1 (6 bases). Trimming took 3 bases from V and 3 from J, leaving 12 bases between them. Germline V gene lookup returns CDR1 GTSNPN and CDR2 SVGIG (reference sequence). The CDR3 loop spans 13 amino acids. For the CDR3, the DNA is TGTGCCTGGAGCCGGGACATTCTCTACGAGCAGTACTTC. Protein: CAWSRDILYEQYF.

V usage is TRBV19 and J usage is TRBJ2-1; the match to TRBD1 covers 7 bases. This CDR3 region has 15 residues. With V trimmed by 4 bases and J by 5 bases, 8 bases remained unmatched. Germline V gene lookup returns CDR1 LNHDA and CDR2 SQIVND (reference sequence). The DNA for the CDR3 is TGTGCCAGTAGTACGAACCGGGACAGTCACAATGAGCAGTTCTTC. Translating gives CASSTNRDSHNEQFF.

The chain is built from TRBV7-8 and TRBJ2-5, with 10 bases that match TRBD1. The CDR3 has 15 residues. Unmatched junction bases numbered 4, after V lost 5 bases and J lost 1 base. CDR1 and CDR2 from the germline V gene are SGHVS and FQNEAQ. The CDR3 protein is CASSKDRGAQETQYF. Written as DNA, the CDR3 is TGTGCCAGCAGCAAGGACAGGGGGGCCCAAGAGACCCAGTACTTC.

The chain joins TRBV11-3 to TRBJ2-7, with 8 bases fitting TRBD1. The CDR3 length is 14 residues. With V trimmed by 5 bases and J by 0 bases, 3 bases remained unmatched. Germline CDR1 is SGHNT and CDR2 is YENEEA. The CDR3 DNA sequence: TGTGCCAGCAGCCCTGGACAGGGCTCCTACGAGCAGTACTTC. This codes for CASSPGQGSYEQYF.

This chain uses TRBV30 with TRBJ2-3; 11 bases map to TRBD1. Looked up from germline, CDR1 is GTSNPN and CDR2 is SVGIG (reference sequence). V lost 1 base to trimming and J lost 4 bases; unmatched junction nucleotides: 4. This CDR3 has 15 amino acids. The CDR3 bases are TGTGCCTGGAGTGCGGACAGGGGGCCGGCAGATACGCAGTATTTT. Translation gives CAWSADRGPADTQYF.

The V and J genes are TRBV5-4 and TRBJ1-2; 7 bases align to TRBD1. CDR1 and CDR2 from the germline V gene are SGHNT and YYREEE (reference sequence). V was clipped by 4 bases and J by 6 bases; unmatched bases: 9. There are 14 residues in the CDR3. This chain's CDR3 is CASSASKGADGYTF. The CDR3 DNA sequence: TGTGCCAGCAGCGCAAGTAAGGGGGCCGATGGCTACACCTTC. Looking up the rest from reference TRBV5-4 and TRBJ1-2 gives the full variable domain: ETGVTQSPTHLIKTRGQQVTLRCSSQSGHNTVSWYQQALGQGPQFIFQYYREEENGRGNFPPRFSGLQFPNYSSELNVNALELDDSALYLCASSASKGADGYTFGSGTRLTVV.

The genes are TRBV6-6 and TRBJ2-2, with 7 bases identical to TRBD1. Germline V lookup: CDR1 MNHNY, CDR2 SVGAGI (reference sequence). With V trimmed by 5 bases and J by 5 bases, 8 bases remained unmatched. The CDR3 is 15 amino acids. The CDR3 loop reads CASSQRQGGTGELFF. In DNA form, the CDR3 reads TGTGCCAGCAGTCAACGACAGGGTGGTACCGGGGAGCTGTTTTTT.

This clone was picked up a small number of times. The CDR3 loop reads CASSFSGYEQYF. The CDR3 DNA sequence: TGTGCCAGCAGTTTTTCAGGGTACGAGCAGTACTTC. The V call is TRBV28, the J call TRBJ2-5; possibly TRBD1 for D (5 bases). The J call is in doubt because the DNA end fits TRBJ2-7 better. Germline V gives CDR1 MDHEN, CDR2 SYDVKM. The CDR3 consists of 12 residues.

This clone is a singleton in its sample. This chain connects TRBV19 to TRBJ1-1; weak D call: TRBD1 (5 bases). CDR1 and CDR2 (germline): LNHDA, SQIVND (reference sequence). This CDR3 contains 15 residues. Trimming removed 3 bases from V and 1 base from J, with 12 bases in between. The CDR3 DNA follows: TGTGCCAGTAGTATGAGGCAGGGTACGAACACTGAAGCTTTCTTT. Translation: CASSMRQGTNTEAFF.

The chain uses TRBV5-1 and TRBJ1-1, with a tentative D call TRBD1 (6 bases). Germline assignment: CDR1 SGHRS and CDR2 YFSETQ. This CDR3 contains 12 residues. Between the trimmed V and J ends, which lost 4 bases and 10 bases, there was a span of 14 bases. The CDR3 here is CASSAQGIGAFF. The CDR3 DNA follows: TGCGCCAGCAGCGCCCAGGGGATCGGAGCTTTCTTT.

This clone showed up just a few times. The chain carries TRBV7-9 and TRBJ1-1; D unclear. There are 18 residues in the CDR3. Trimming cost V 2 bases and J 4 bases, with 23 bases left between them. Germline lookup yields CDR1 SEHNR and CDR2 FQNEAQ (reference sequence). The DNA for the CDR3 is TGTGCCAGCAGCTTAATCCGTTGGAACGGCCGGGGTAGCACTGAAGCTTTCTTT. As protein: CASSLIRWNGRGSTEAFF.

The V call is TRBV9, the J call TRBJ1-2; weak D call: TRBD1 (6 bases). With 0 bases removed from V and 4 bases from J, the gap between germline ends came to 10 bases. Looked up from germline, CDR1 is SGDLS and CDR2 is YYNGEE. CDR3 size: 14 residues. The CDR3 coding sequence is TGTGCCAGCAGCGTAGTAGACAGGACCTATGGCTACACCTTC. This encodes CASSVVDRTYGYTF.

This clone was picked up a small number of times. This chain connects TRBV6-5 to TRBJ2-7; 10 positions match TRBD1. There are 15 residues in the CDR3. The germline gives CDR1 MNHEY, CDR2 SVGAGI. V was clipped by 6 bases and J by 2 bases; unmatched bases: 7. CDR3 amino acids: CASRLAGTGAYEQYF. The CDR3 DNA sequence: TGTGCCAGCAGGCTGGCCGGGACAGGGGCCTACGAGCAGTACTTC.